This T cell receptor beta chain was identified in a study of CD8+CD57+ T cells in acquired aplastic anemia. Across the whole study: Across the sorted CD4+ and CD8+ cells, DNA amounts averaged about 3 ug. General study results and limits: Patients did not significantly differ from controls in CD8+ Simpson's diversity. Both patients and controls carried the same twenty-nine CD8+ CDR3 sequences.

This clonotype came up many times. Its antigen is unidentified. The V gene's germline CDR1 is MGHRA and CDR2 YSYEKL. This CDR3 is built from 14 residues. Between the trimmed V and J ends, which lost 4 bases and 4 bases, there was a span of 11 bases. Sequenced patients had shown CD8+CD57+ cell expansion by flow cytometry. With no exception, the patients had severe acquired aplastic anemia. TCR beta VDJ combinations and CDR3 sequences were profiled from genomic DNA. TCRdb reanalysed the reads using MiXCR and keeps one entry per CDR3 protein. The data hold about 240,000 distinct CDR3 sequences, with 45% to 50% observed a single time.

The sequence was collected from a human donor with aplastic anemia. The sequencing sample was made of sorted CD4+, CD8+, or CD8+CD57+ T cells (not recorded which) from PBMCs. This sequence joins TRBV4-1 and TRBJ1-5; D is unclear. CDR3 region: CASSPRTANQPQHF. DNA of the CDR3: TGCGCCAGCAGCCCTCGGACGGCGAATCAGCCCCAGCATTTT.